The clone carrying this TCR beta chain appeared once. Losses at the gene ends were 0 bases for V and 4 bases for J; bases not matched to a gene: 7. The germline CDR1 and CDR2 sequences are LGHNA and YNFKEQ. CDR3 size: 18 residues. This specimen belongs to a study of blood T cell repertoires in COVID-19. Study as a whole: Acute and convalescent COVID-19 specimens originated in the United States, Italy and Spain. In each case, the material was cDNA or gDNA derived from T cells, B-cell-depleted T cells, or PBMCs.

Authors' processing steps: Amplification of reference gene primers was used by the study to estimate nucleated cell counts. TCRdb keeps only in-frame clones here, not all; method: immunoSEQ multiplex PCR. V and J calls and clone size follow that table, whereas D and trimming were derived from the DNA. The profile covers approximately 150,000 clones, with roughly 85% appearing a single time and roughly 2.7% taken by the ten largest. The clonotype originates from a human donor with acute or convalescent COVID-19. The donor label of this sample is uncertain. Specimen: peripheral blood. The chain uses TRBV4-2 and TRBJ2-2; TRBD2 matches at 11 bases. DNA of the CDR3: TGTGCCAGCAGCCAAGAATGGATAGCGGGAGGGACCACCGGGGAGCTGTTTTTT. It codes for CASSQEWIAGGTTGELFF.